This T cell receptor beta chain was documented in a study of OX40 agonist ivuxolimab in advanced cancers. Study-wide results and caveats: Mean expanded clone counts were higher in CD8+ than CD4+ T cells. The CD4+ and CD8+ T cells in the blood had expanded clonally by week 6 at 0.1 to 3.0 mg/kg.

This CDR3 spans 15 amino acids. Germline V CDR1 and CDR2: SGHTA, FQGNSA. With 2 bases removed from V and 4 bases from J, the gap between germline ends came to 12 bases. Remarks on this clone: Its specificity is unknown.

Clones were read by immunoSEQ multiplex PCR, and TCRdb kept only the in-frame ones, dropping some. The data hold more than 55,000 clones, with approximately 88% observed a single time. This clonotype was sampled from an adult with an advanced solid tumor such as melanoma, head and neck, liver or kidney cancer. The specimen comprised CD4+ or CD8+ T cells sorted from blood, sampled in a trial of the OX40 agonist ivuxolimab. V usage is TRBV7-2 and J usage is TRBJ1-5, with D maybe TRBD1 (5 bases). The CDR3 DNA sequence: TGTGCCAGCAGCTTAATACAGGCCCAAAATCAGCCCCAGCATTTT. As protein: CASSLIQAQNQPQHF.